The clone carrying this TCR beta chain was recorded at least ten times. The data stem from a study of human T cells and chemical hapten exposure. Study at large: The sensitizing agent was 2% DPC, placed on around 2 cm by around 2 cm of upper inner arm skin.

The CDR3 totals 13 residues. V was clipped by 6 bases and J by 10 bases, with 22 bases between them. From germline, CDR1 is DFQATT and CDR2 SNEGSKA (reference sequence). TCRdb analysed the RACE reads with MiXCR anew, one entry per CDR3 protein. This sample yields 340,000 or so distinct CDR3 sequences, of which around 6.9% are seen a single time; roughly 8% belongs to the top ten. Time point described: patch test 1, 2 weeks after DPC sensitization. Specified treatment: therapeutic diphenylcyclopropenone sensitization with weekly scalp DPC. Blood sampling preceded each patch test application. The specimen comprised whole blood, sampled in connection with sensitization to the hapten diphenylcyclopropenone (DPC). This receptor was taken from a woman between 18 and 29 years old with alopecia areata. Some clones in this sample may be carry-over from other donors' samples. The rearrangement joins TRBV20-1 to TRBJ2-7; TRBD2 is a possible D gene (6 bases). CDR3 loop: CSAPARGSPEQYF. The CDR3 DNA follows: TGCAGTGCCCCCGCCCGGGGGTCTCCCGAACAGTACTTC.